This T cell receptor beta chain came from a study of T cell repertoires in cytomegalovirus infection. Notes on this clonotype: Antigen unknown.

The germline V gene encodes CDR1 MNHNY and CDR2 SVGAGI (reference sequence). The CDR3 totals 15 residues. With 5 bases removed from V and 7 bases from J, the gap between germline ends came to 18 bases. In TCRdb, the reads were re-called with MiXCR into one record per CDR3 protein. The data contain approximately 600,000 distinct CDR3 sequences, about 40% of them singletons. The source material was cultured PBMCs, sampled from culture after CMV antigen stimulation. This TCR derives from a human donor in good health (CMV status not recorded). Some clones in this sample may be carry-over from other donors' samples. The chain is built from TRBV6-6 and TRBJ1-5; possibly TRBD1 for D (5 bases). The CDR3 nucleotides read TGTGCCAGCAGTGAGGGCCCCTCGGGGGGACAGCCCCAGCATTTT. This gives the protein CASSEGPSGGQPQHF.